This TCR beta chain is drawn from a study of T cell responses to AZD1222 COVID-19 vaccine. General study points: Sampling captured repertoires only after the peak T cell response. Spike as a whole was targeted by vaccine-associated CD4 TCRs, dominant at 160-218 and 743-854.

V was clipped by 3 bases and J by 7 bases, with 12 bases between them. Germline V gene lookup returns CDR1 KGHSH and CDR2 LQKENI. This CDR3 spans 13 amino acids. Assay: immunoSEQ multiplex PCR; the TCRdb copy retains only in-frame clones and omits some. The sample records roughly 120,000 clones, more than 70% being singletons. Note on this clone: The antigen is undetermined.

This clonotype originated in an adult who received the AZD1222 COVID-19 vaccine. Sequencing was performed on peripheral blood, taken 28 days after the second AZD1222 dose. The rearrangement joins TRBV18 to TRBJ1-1; no clear D. DNA of the CDR3: TGTGCCAGCTCACCCGGGCAGAGAATTGAAGCTTTCTTT. Translation gives CASSPGQRIEAFF.